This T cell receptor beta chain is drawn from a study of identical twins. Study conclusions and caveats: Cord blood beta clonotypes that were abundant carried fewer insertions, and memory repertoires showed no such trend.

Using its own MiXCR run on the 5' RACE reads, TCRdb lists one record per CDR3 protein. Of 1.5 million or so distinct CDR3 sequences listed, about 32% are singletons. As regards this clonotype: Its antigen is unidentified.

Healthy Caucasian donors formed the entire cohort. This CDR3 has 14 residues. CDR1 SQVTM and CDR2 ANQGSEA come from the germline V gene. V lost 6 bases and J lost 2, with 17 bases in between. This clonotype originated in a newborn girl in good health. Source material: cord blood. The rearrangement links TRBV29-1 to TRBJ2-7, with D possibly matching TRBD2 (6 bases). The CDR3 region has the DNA TGCAGCGTAGGCGGGATGCCACCGACCTACGAGCAGTACTTC. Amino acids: CSVGGMPPTYEQYF.